This T cell receptor (beta chain) was sequenced during a study of fetal regulatory T cell absence and autoimmunity. The ends were cut back, 10 bases at V and 0 bases at J, with 16 bases in the middle. This CDR3 is 14 amino acids long. Germline V gene sequence: CDR1 MNHEY, CDR2 SMNVEV (reference sequence). As for this clone: What it recognizes is unknown.

The study's findings and limits: Pancreas and cord blood did not differ much in TRB family usage.

The assay was immunoSEQ multiplex PCR, and TCRdb's table has in-frame clones only and misses some. Here the sample spans more than 90,000 clones, 60% to 80% being singletons. Source material: pancreas tissue. This TCR was sampled from a male donor with IPEX syndrome. The chain couples TRBV27 to TRBJ2-7; a weak D match, TRBD1 (6 bases). The CDR3 spells CATTPGHPSYEQYF. Written as DNA, the CDR3 is TGTGCCACTACACCGGGACATCCCTCCTACGAGCAGTACTTC.